This TCR beta chain stems from a study of cytomegalovirus exposure and HLA in healthy donors. Study-level background: Within the Caucasian-associated ancestry cluster were around 80% of the roughly 400 genotyped donors. Broader study findings: The analysis excluded some indistinguishable V segments, including TRBV6-2 and TRBV6-3.

For this clone: Antigen unknown.

Looked up from germline, CDR1 is SNHLY and CDR2 is FYNNEI. V was pared by 4 bases and J by 2 bases, with 12 bases between. This CDR3 is built from 15 residues. Researchers ran the PCR with 60 Vbeta and 13 Jbeta primers. Assay: immunoSEQ multiplex PCR; the TCRdb copy retains only in-frame clones and omits some. The sample table includes 120,000 to 150,000 clones. The clonotype was recovered from a woman aged 18-29 years in good health and CMV-seronegative. Sequencing was carried out using PBMCs. The chain joins TRBV2 to TRBJ1-5, with D possibly being TRBD1 (5 bases). CDR3 residues: CASSVGGDGNQPQHF. The CDR3 nucleotides are TGTGCCAGCAGTGTGGGAGGGGATGGCAATCAGCCCCAGCATTTT. The whole variable domain, remainder taken from reference TRBV2 and TRBJ1-5, is EPEVTQTPSHQVTQMGQEVILRCVPISNHLYFYWYRQILGQKVEFLVSFYNNEISEKSEIFDDQFSVERPDGSNFTLKIRSTKLEDSAMYFCASSVGGDGNQPQHFGDGTRLSIL.